This T cell receptor (beta chain) was documented in a study of PD-L1 blockade in urothelial cancer. The CDR3 contains 16 residues. V dropped 4 bases and J dropped 2; count of bases not matched to a gene: 8. The germline V gene encodes CDR1 LNHDA and CDR2 SQIVND (reference sequence). Each individual provided 1 to 8 samples (taken pretreatment and on-treatment). This table comes from immunoSEQ multiplex PCR, and its TCRdb copy is limited to in-frame clones, with some not included. The sample holds roughly 84,000 clones; about four fifths are singletons and the top ten take over 7.5%. Material: PBMCs, obtained around atezolizumab (anti-PD-L1) treatment. The clonotype originates from a man in his sixties or seventies with urothelial cancer. V usage is TRBV19 and J usage is TRBJ1-5; 7 nucleotides agree with TRBD1. Written as DNA, the CDR3 is TGTGCCAGTAGTAACCGACAGGGAGAAGGCAATCAGCCCCAGCATTTT. Translation: CASSNRQGEGNQPQHF.